The entry below gives a single T cell receptor beta chain sequence along with its context. The CDR3 contains 16 residues. The V gene's germline CDR1 is SGHNT and CDR2 YYREEE (reference sequence). The data derive from a study of cytomegalovirus exposure and HLA in healthy donors. Both 60 Vbeta primers and 13 Jbeta primers went into the PCR. Sequencing used immunoSEQ multiplex PCR; TCRdb keeps in-frame clones, though not all of them. The sample shows about 170,000 clones, less than 80% of them seen only once. The TCR originated in a man in his forties in good health and CMV-seronegative. The chain recombines TRBV5-4 with TRBJ2-5; 8 bases fit TRBD2. The J call is in doubt because the DNA end fits TRBJ2-7 better. Material: PBMCs. CDR3: CASSPNGGLGGAEQYF. The CDR3 DNA reads TGTGCCAGCAGCCCGAATGGGGGACTAGGGGGGGCCGAGCAGTACTTC.